The rows below give T cell receptor beta chains drawn from one sample of a study of PD-L1 blockade in urothelial cancer. Some clones are missing from TCRdb's copy, which holds only in-frame ones; the method was immunoSEQ multiplex PCR. The table has some 45,000 clones, around 81% seen once; the top ten hold about 16%. The sequenced sample was PBMCs, obtained around atezolizumab (anti-PD-L1) treatment. The receptor source for this set is a man in his 60s with urothelial cancer. Both conserved end residues are part of each CDR3. The order of the fields is V gene, CDR3 length, D gene, J gene, clone size, CDR3 DNA, CDR3 protein. The D gene is left open where the match is weak. Rows give clone size only sometimes, using once, few, many, or a class for an expanded clone.

>TRBV28|14|TRBD1|TRBJ1-2|NA
TGTGCCAGCAGTTTATTGGGACAGCGCTATGGCTACACCTTC
CASSLLGQRYGYTF
>TRBV14|15|NA|TRBJ2-3|NA
TGTGCCAGCAGCCACAGTCGAGGATTCACAGATACGCAGTATTTT
CASSHSRGFTDTQYF
>TRBV5-1|14|NA|TRBJ1-2|few
TGCGCCAGCAGCTGGGCCAGGGCCGGCTATGGCTACACCTTC
CASSWARAGYGYTF
>TRBV5-1|16|NA|TRBJ2-1|NA
TGCGCCAGCAGCCCACCAATAGTAGTGGGGCGGAATGAGCAGTTCTTC
CASSPPIVVGRNEQFF
>TRBV5-1|16|TRBD2|TRBJ2-3|once
TGCGCCAGCAGCCTGGGGGGACTAGGGAGCACAGATACGCAGTATTTT
CASSLGGLGSTDTQYF
>TRBV28|15|NA|TRBJ2-7|NA
TGTGCCAGCAGTTCCGGGGTACGTGGGACCTACGAGCAGTACTTC
CASSSGVRGTYEQYF
>TRBV18|17|NA|TRBJ2-3|once
TGTGCCAGCTCACCACCGCGCCGGCAGGGTGTAGCAGATACGCAGTATTTT
CASSPPRRQGVADTQYF
>TRBV10-3|14|NA|TRBJ2-1|NA
TGTGCCATCACGGAGGCAGCGGGTTACAATGAGCAGTTCTTC
CAITEAAGYNEQFF
>TRBV4-1|14|TRBD1|TRBJ1-2|NA
TGCGCCAGCAGCCATTCAGGGGGGAACTATGGCTACACCTTC
CASSHSGGNYGYTF
>TRBV5-8|14|NA|TRBJ2-3|NA
TGTGCCAGCAGCTTGGATAGAGCCACAGATACGCAGTATTTT
CASSLDRATDTQYF
>TRBV2|11|NA|TRBJ2-5|NA
TGTGCCAGCAGAGAGGGAGAGACCCAGTACTTC
CASREGETQYF
>TRBV6-1|15|TRBD1|TRBJ1-1|few
TGTGCCAGCAGGGACCCGGGACAGGGGCGGACTGAAGCTTTCTTT
CASRDPGQGRTEAFF
>TRBV27|16|TRBD1|TRBJ2-5|few
TGTGCCAGCGGGGGGTTCGGACAGGGTAGGGGAGAGACCCAGTACTTC
CASGGFGQGRGETQYF
>TRBV2|15|TRBD1|TRBJ1-2|NA
TGTGCCAACCTCCGGACAGGGGGGGTCAACTATGGCTACACCTTC
CANLRTGGVNYGYTF
>TRBV11-2|15|NA|TRBJ2-3|NA
TGTGCCAGCAGCTTATACAAAACCAGCACAGATACGCAGTATTTT
CASSLYKTSTDTQYF
>TRBV7-9|14|NA|TRBJ2-2|NA
TGTGCCAGCAGCTTTCGGGAGATCACCGGGGAGCTGTTTTTT
CASSFREITGELFF
>TRBV19|18|TRBD1|TRBJ2-2|NA
TGTGCCAGTAGCCAATCCGGGACAGGGCTATTTAACACCGGGGAGCTGTTTTTT
CASSQSGTGLFNTGELFF
>TRBV28|15|NA|TRBJ2-7|once
TGTGCCAGCAGTTATCGGGACACCTTCTCCTACGAGCAGTACTTC
CASSYRDTFSYEQYF
>TRBV19|15|TRBD1|TRBJ1-2|NA
TGTGCCAGTAGGGAACAGGGGCCAGGCTTCTATGGCTACACCTTC
CASREQGPGFYGYTF
>TRBV25-1|17|TRBD2|TRBJ2-3|NA
TGTGCCAGCAGTGAATCTAGGCGGGGGGGAGGCACAGATACGCAGTATTTT
CASSESRRGGGTDTQYF
>TRBV18|11|NA|TRBJ1-2|few
TGTGCCAGCTCACCCGGTGAGGGCTACACCTTC
CASSPGEGYTF
>TRBV28|16|NA|TRBJ1-3|NA
TGTGCCAGCAGTTTAGGGGGGATCAGTGCTGGAAACACCATATATTTT
CASSLGGISAGNTIYF
>TRBV19|15|TRBD1|TRBJ2-7|NA
TGTGCCAGTAGTATGCTCGGACAGGGGACCTACGAGCAGTACTTC
CASSMLGQGTYEQYF
>TRBV11-2|14|TRBD1|TRBJ1-2|NA
TGTGCCAGCAGCTTCGGACAGGTCCCATATGGCTACACCTTC
CASSFGQVPYGYTF
>TRBV7-9|14|NA|TRBJ2-7|NA
TGTGCCAGCAGTTACACGGGACAAGCCTACGAGCAGTACTTC
CASSYTGQAYEQYF
>TRBV28|14|NA|TRBJ2-5|NA
TGTGCCAGCAGCACAGGGGACTTGGGAGAGACCCAGTACTTC
CASSTGDLGETQYF
>TRBV6-5|14|TRBD1|TRBJ1-2|NA
TGTGCCAGCAACCCGGGACAGGGACACTATGGCTACACCTTC
CASNPGQGHYGYTF
>TRBV28|15|NA|TRBJ2-6|NA
TGTGCCAGCAGTTCCATGAGGGCTGGGGCCAACGTCCTGACTTTC
CASSSMRAGANVLTF
>TRBV28|14|NA|TRBJ2-2|NA
TGTGCCAGCAGTGGACTCTTTAACACCGGGGAGCTGTTTTTT
CASSGLFNTGELFF
>TRBV15|17|TRBD2|TRBJ2-5|NA
TGTGCCACCAGCAGAGATCGCGGGCGGGGGGGCTTCAAGACCCAGTACTTC
CATSRDRGRGGFKTQYF
>TRBV4-1|15|TRBD2|TRBJ2-2|once
TGCGCCAGCAGCCAAGATGGCGGGGGGCACGGGGAGCTGTTTTTT
CASSQDGGGHGELFF
>TRBV5-1|15|NA|TRBJ1-1|NA
TGCGCCAGCAGCTTCGGCGGCAGACTGAACACTGAAGCTTTCTTT
CASSFGGRLNTEAFF
>TRBV6-6|16|TRBD1|TRBJ1-3|NA
TGTGCCAGCAGTTTCGACAGGGCCTACTCTGGAAACACCATATATTTT
CASSFDRAYSGNTIYF
>TRBV15|18|NA|TRBJ2-7|few
TGTGCCACCAGCAGCCCTTCGGGATCGGGCCGCGCCACCTACGAGCAGTACTTC
CATSSPSGSGRATYEQYF
>TRBV30|13|NA|TRBJ1-2|NA
TGTGCCTGGAAGGACAGTTTTACCTATGGCTACACCTTC
CAWKDSFTYGYTF
>TRBV29-1|15|TRBD2|TRBJ2-2|NA
TGCAGCGTCCTTCGACTAGCGGGAGGCACCGGGGAGCTGTTTTTT
CSVLRLAGGTGELFF
>TRBV5-8|19|TRBD1|TRBJ1-3|once
TGTGCCAGCAGCTTGGTTCGTTCTACCGGGACAGGGTCTGGAAACACCATATATTTT
CASSLVRSTGTGSGNTIYF
>TRBV7-2|16|TRBD2|TRBJ2-7|NA
TGTGCCAGCAGCTTAGAGGCGGGGGGGCCGCCGGGCGAGCAGTACTTC
CASSLEAGGPPGEQYF
>TRBV5-6|17|TRBD1|TRBJ2-2|NA
TGTGCCAGCAGCCCCTTGGGACAGGGGGCCTTGGACGGGGAGCTGTTTTTT
CASSPLGQGALDGELFF
>TRBV6-5|16|TRBD1|TRBJ1-1|NA
TGTGCCAGCAGTTACTACGCCGGGACAGGGGGCGGTGAAGCTTTCTTT
CASSYYAGTGGGEAFF
>TRBV19|16|TRBD1|TRBJ1-5|NA
TGTGCCAGTAGTATCGAGGGGACAGAGCGCAATCAGCCCCAGCATTTT
CASSIEGTERNQPQHF
>TRBV7-2|14|TRBD1|TRBJ2-5|NA
TGTGCCAGCAGCACCGGACAGGCTGGGGAGACCCAGTACTTC
CASSTGQAGETQYF
>TRBV19|15|NA|TRBJ1-3|NA
TGTGCCAGTAGTGGTGACACAAGCTCTGGAAACACCATATATTTT
CASSGDTSSGNTIYF
>TRBV9|21|TRBD2|TRBJ2-3|NA
TGTGCCAGCAGCGTAGCTCTGGCTAGCGGGGGGACCTTGACTAGCACAGATACGCAGTATTTT
CASSVALASGGTLTSTDTQYF
>TRBV13|16|TRBD2|TRBJ2-5|once
TGTGCCAGCAGCAAGGGACTAGCGGGGGATCAAGAGACCCAGTACTTC
CASSKGLAGDQETQYF
>TRBV11-2|17|TRBD2|TRBJ2-2|NA
TGTGCCAGCAGCTTAAGGCTAGCGGGAGGGATCACCGGGGAGCTGTTTTTT
CASSLRLAGGITGELFF
>TRBV28|13|NA|TRBJ1-5|NA
TGTGCCAGCCGGTGGAATGCGGGTCAGCCCCAGCATTTT
CASRWNAGQPQHF
>TRBV18|13|NA|TRBJ2-5|few
TGTGCCAGCCACAGGGAGCCCCAAGAGACCCAGTACTTC
CASHREPQETQYF
>TRBV30|13|TRBD1|TRBJ2-7|NA
TGTGCCTGGAGTGGACAGGGCGTTTACGAGCAGTACTTC
CAWSGQGVYEQYF
>TRBV6-5|14|NA|TRBJ1-1|NA
TGTGCCAGCGGCCGCAGAGGGCAGAACACTGAAGCTTTCTTT
CASGRRGQNTEAFF
>TRBV19|12|NA|TRBJ2-5|NA
TGTGCCAGTAGCGAGGCTTGGGGAGACCAGTACTTC
CASSEAWGDQYF
>TRBV5-8|17|NA|TRBJ2-2|NA
TGTGCCAGCAGCTTGGTCTGGGGCAATCCGAACACCGGGGAGCTGTTTTTT
CASSLVWGNPNTGELFF
>TRBV5-1|14|NA|TRBJ2-7|NA
TGCGCCAGCAGCTTGGGCGGTAGCTCCTACGAGCAGTACTTC
CASSLGGSSYEQYF
>TRBV11-2|12|NA|TRBJ1-2|many
TGTGCCAGCAGCCTTGGCTACTATGGCTACACCTTC
CASSLGYYGYTF
>TRBV5-4|13|NA|TRBJ2-1|NA
TGTGCCAGCAGCGCGGGGGCCAATAATGAGCAGTTCTTC
CASSAGANNEQFF